This paragraph covers one T cell receptor beta chain sequence. This sample is part of a study of Ad26.COV2.S vaccination and SARS-CoV-2 variants. The CDR3 contains 14 residues. Germline V gives CDR1 SGHTA, CDR2 FQGNSA. V shed 2 bases and J shed 3 bases, with 7 bases lying between them. Only in-frame clones appear in the TCRdb table, and some are missing; sequencing was by immunoSEQ multiplex PCR. The table shows roughly 390,000 clones, with about 85% occurring only once. The treatment was: roughly 18 received Ad26.COV2.S at low or high dose, single or two shots; about 5 received placebo; per-sample allocation not given. All samples were drawn on day 63, counting from the first vaccine or placebo injection.

The chain links TRBV7-2 to TRBJ2-2; no reliable D call. Sequencing used peripheral blood, obtained in a trial of Ad26.COV2.S vaccine versus placebo. This TCR was recovered from a person aged 18-60 years who received the Ad26.COV2.S COVID-19 vaccine or a placebo. CDR3 residues: CASSLLSYTGELFF. CDR3 DNA sequence: TGTGCCAGCAGCTTACTGTCCTACACCGGGGAGCTGTTTTTT.